This T cell receptor beta chain was sequenced for a study of cytomegalovirus exposure and HLA in healthy donors. Assay: immunoSEQ multiplex PCR; the TCRdb copy retains only in-frame clones and omits some. The sample yields roughly 60,000 clones, around 92% seen once. The CDR3 consists of 13 residues. The V gene end was trimmed by 6 bases and the J gene end by 4 bases; junction bases not matched to a gene: 2. CDR1 is LNHDA, CDR2 SQIVND, per germline (reference sequence). Study-wide findings and caveats: Reportedly, diagnosis of cytomegalovirus status by the classifier showed high specificity and sensitivity. A list of 150 or so TCR beta chains associated with cytomegalovirus was given.

It was the approximately 130-subject validation cohort, separate from the roughly 700-subject first cohort, to which the donors belonged. Comments on this clone: Antigen unknown.

The receptor comes from a woman aged 18 to 35 in good health and CMV-seronegative. The chain has TRBV19 and TRBJ2-5; 10 bases are shared with TRBD1. Sequences were obtained from PBMCs. CDR3 protein: CASRGTGVETQYF. In nucleotides, the CDR3 is TGTGCCAGTAGAGGGACAGGGGTAGAGACCCAGTACTTC.